Each of the 25 T cell receptor beta chains below was sequenced from the same sample in a study of shared clonotypes between healthy human individuals. The naive CD8 subset, CD45RO-negative cells positively selected for CCR7, excluded terminally differentiated effector memory CD45RA+ cells. TCRdb's table, derived via immunoSEQ multiplex PCR, lists solely in-frame clones and lacks some. Of millions of clones detected, around 96% appear once; the ten largest clones hold 1% to 1.3%. The sequencing sample was made of naive CD8+ T cells sorted from blood. These receptors all stem from a man aged 18 to 29 in good health.

This clone was observed once. This CDR3 is CASSPGTGNYNEQFF. As DNA, the CDR3 is TGTGCCAGCAGTCCCGGGACAGGTAATTACAATGAGCAGTTCTTC. This chain links TRBV2 with TRBJ2-1, with 8 bases that match TRBD1. V shed 5 bases, J shed 4 bases, and the junction held 7 bases outside the gene matches. The CDR3 sequence is 15 residues long. CDR1 SNHLY and CDR2 FYNNEI come from the germline V gene.

The chain has TRBV9 and TRBJ2-2; D is possibly TRBD1 (6 bases). The CDR3 length is 15 residues. Germline values: CDR1 SGDLS, CDR2 YYNGEE. Trimming stripped 0 bases from V and 6 bases from J, with 12 bases between. The CDR3 loop is CASSVVGASAGELFF. The CDR3 DNA reads as TGTGCCAGCAGCGTAGTGGGGGCGTCGGCCGGGGAGCTGTTTTTT.

About this clone: The sample holds other DNA sequences that translate to the same CDR3. The rearrangement joins TRBV28 to TRBJ2-3; no firm D call. V lost 6 bases and J lost 2, with 6 bases in between. The germline V gene encodes CDR1 MDHEN and CDR2 SYDVKM. The length of the CDR3 is 12 residues. DNA of the CDR3: TGTGCCAGCAGCCTCTACACAGATACGCAGTATTTT. This gives the protein CASSLYTDTQYF.

V usage is TRBV30 and J usage is TRBJ1-2, with TRBD1 matching 9 bases. Per germline, CDR1 GTSNPN and CDR2 SVGIG (reference sequence). V lost 2 bases, J lost 3 bases, and 4 bases stayed unmatched. CDR3 length: 14 amino acids. The CDR3 protein is CAWSRDRADYGYTF. The CDR3 DNA sequence: TGTGCCTGGAGTCGGGACAGGGCCGACTATGGCTACACCTTC. The full variable domain, in which reference TRBV30 and TRBJ1-2 provide the parts outside the CDR3, is SQTIHQWPATLVQPVGSPLSLECTVEGTSNPNLYWYRQAAGRGLQLLFYSVGIGQISSEVPQNLSASRPQDRQFILSSKKLLLSDSGFYLCAWSRDRADYGYTFGSGTRLTVV.

This rearrangement joins TRBV19 to TRBJ2-7; D is undetermined. CDR1 and CDR2 from the germline V gene are LNHDA and SQIVND (reference sequence). V was trimmed by 7 bases and J by 3 bases, leaving 13 bases between them. The CDR3 is 13 amino acids. The DNA of the CDR3 is TGTGCCAGTACCTCTGGGGTGAACTACGAGCAGTACTTC. Residues: CASTSGVNYEQYF.

In the case of this clone: Other DNA sequences of this sample code for an identical CDR3. The chain's CDR3 is CASSWGSYEQYF. The CDR3 DNA is TGTGCCAGCAGCTGGGGGTCCTACGAGCAGTACTTC. The chain is built from TRBV5-6 and TRBJ2-7, with D possibly being TRBD1 or TRBD2 (5 bases each). This CDR3 has 12 residues. Trimming shortened V by 3 bases and J by 1 base, and 5 bases separated the two germline ends. In germline, CDR1 is SGHDT, CDR2 YYEEEE.

The chain combines TRBV5-4 with TRBJ2-3, with TRBD2 as a possible D gene (6 bases). In germline, CDR1 is SGHNT, CDR2 YYREEE (reference sequence). Trimming removed 4 bases from V and 5 bases from J, with 17 bases in between. This CDR3 is built from 15 residues. The CDR3 protein is CASSPTLEGGDTQYF. DNA for the CDR3: TGTGCCAGCAGCCCAACTTTGGAGGGCGGAGATACGCAGTATTTT.

The table lists this clone with a count of one. The chain couples TRBV14 to TRBJ2-1; 9 positions match TRBD2. The germline V gene has CDR1 SGHDN and CDR2 FVKESK. Losses at the gene ends were 0 bases for V and 5 bases for J; bases not matched to a gene: 8. The CDR3 contains 17 residues. In DNA, the CDR3 is TGTGCCAGCAGCCAAGACCCCAGCGGGAGGTGGAACAATGAGCAGTTCTTC. It specifies CASSQDPSGRWNNEQFF.

This sequence joins TRBV5-4 and TRBJ2-2, with 7 bases aligning to TRBD2. In germline, CDR1 is SGHNT, CDR2 YYREEE (reference sequence). The CDR3 loop spans 16 amino acids. Germline trimming cut 0 bases from V and 5 bases from J; bases unmatched to any gene: 7. Here the CDR3 DNA reads TGTGCCAGCAGCTTGGAGCGGGGAGGGTATACCGGGGAGCTGTTTTTT. As protein: CASSLERGGYTGELFF.

This chain uses TRBV7-9 with TRBJ1-2; D call uncertain. The V end was cut by 5 bases, the J end by 4 bases, with 5 bases between. This CDR3 spans 11 amino acids. Germline V gene sequence: CDR1 SEHNR, CDR2 FQNEAQ (reference sequence). The CDR3 nucleotides are TGTGCCAGCAGCAGCCCCTATGGCTACACCTTC. Translated, it gives CASSSPYGYTF.

In nucleotides, the CDR3 is TGTGCCAGCAGCCCCACTACCGACGCCCTGGCTGGCTATGGCTACACCTTC. This sequence encodes CASSPTTDALAGYGYTF. The V and J genes are TRBV13 and TRBJ1-2; no definite D call. The CDR3 is made up of 17 amino acids. V was shortened by 5 bases and J by 4 bases, with 23 bases between the two germline ends. Germline V gene data show CDR1 as PRHDT and CDR2 as FYEKMQ (reference sequence).

This clone was counted a single time. The chain recombines TRBV5-1 with TRBJ2-2, with 8 positions matching TRBD1. Germline trimming cut 5 bases from V and 2 bases from J; bases unmatched to any gene: 8. Germline V gives CDR1 SGHRS, CDR2 YFSETQ. The CDR3 contains 16 residues. The DNA of the CDR3 is TGCGCCAGCAGTAATGCCGGGACAGGTAACACCGGGGAGCTGTTTTTT. As protein: CASSNAGTGNTGELFF. Filled out from reference TRBV5-1 and TRBJ2-2, the complete variable domain reads KAGVTQTPRYLIKTRGQQVTLSCSPISGHRSVSWYQQTPGQGLQFLFEYFSETQRNKGNFPGRFSGRQFSNSRSEMNVSTLELGDSALYLCASSNAGTGNTGELFFGEGSRLTVL.

The gene calls are TRBV27 and TRBJ2-7; possibly TRBD1 or TRBD2 for D (5 bases each). Trimming took off 6 bases at V and 2 bases at J, with 11 bases between the two ends. The CDR3 sequence is 13 residues long. Germline lookup yields CDR1 MNHEY and CDR2 SMNVEV (reference sequence). The chain's CDR3 is CASRGEPAYEQYF. CDR3 nucleotide sequence: TGTGCCAGCAGGGGGGAGCCCGCCTACGAGCAGTACTTC.

The gene calls are TRBV28 and TRBJ2-3; D perhaps matches TRBD1 (5 bases). The V gene lost 3 bases and the J gene lost 2 bases, with 12 bases spanning the gap. Germline V gene lookup returns CDR1 MDHEN and CDR2 SYDVKM. The CDR3 loop spans 15 amino acids. The CDR3 protein is CASSFIDRDTDTQYF. In DNA form, the CDR3 reads TGTGCCAGCAGTTTCATTGACAGAGACACAGATACGCAGTATTTT.

This chain uses TRBV11-2 with TRBJ2-5; D gene uncertain. The CDR3 has 11 amino acids. Germline CDR1 is SGHAT and CDR2 is FQNNGV. V lost 8 bases to trimming and J lost 3 bases, with 7 bases between them. Here the CDR3 reads CASGPKETQYF. The CDR3 bases are TGTGCCAGCGGACCTAAAGAGACCCAGTACTTC. Filled out from reference TRBV11-2 and TRBJ2-5, the complete variable domain reads EAGVAQSPRYKIIEKRQSVAFWCNPISGHATLYWYQQILGQGPKLLIQFQNNGVVDDSQLPKDRFSAERLKGVDSTLKIQPAKLEDSAVYLCASGPKETQYFGPGTRLLVL.

The V and J genes are TRBV13 and TRBJ2-3; TRBD2 agrees at 10 bases. Per the germline V gene, CDR1 is PRHDT and CDR2 is FYEKMQ (reference sequence). Unmatched junction bases numbered 9, after V lost 4 bases and J lost 2 bases. The length of the CDR3 is 17 residues. Written as DNA, the CDR3 is TGTGCCAGCAGCTCTAGCGGGAGTTATCGAGACACAGATACGCAGTATTTT. This codes for CASSSSGSYRDTDTQYF.

This sequence joins TRBV18 and TRBJ2-3, with a weak D call TRBD2 (6 bases). The ends were cut back, 8 bases at V and 1 base at J, with 19 bases in the middle. Germline CDR1 and CDR2: KGHSH and LQKENI. The CDR3 covers 16 residues. The CDR3 spells CASPTGGEIGTDTQYF. The CDR3 DNA follows: TGTGCCAGCCCGACCGGAGGGGAGATCGGCACAGATACGCAGTATTTT.

The chain employs TRBV15 and TRBJ2-2; D is unresolved. The CDR3 runs 17 residues. Germline CDR1 LNHNV, CDR2 YYDKDF (reference sequence). The ends were cut back, 0 bases at V and 8 bases at J, with 19 bases in the middle. CDR3 residues: CATSREIIESPGGELFF. DNA for the CDR3: TGTGCCACCAGCAGAGAAATAATAGAGAGCCCCGGGGGGGAGCTGTTTTTT.

The chain joins TRBV18 to TRBJ2-7; D is ambiguous. The CDR3 is made up of 14 amino acids. The germline gives CDR1 KGHSH, CDR2 LQKENI. Trimming removed 6 bases from V and 3 bases from J, with 15 bases in between. The chain's CDR3 is CASSVGPFLYEQYF. CDR3 coding DNA: TGTGCCAGCTCGGTCGGACCCTTCCTCTACGAGCAGTACTTC.

The chain has TRBV7-9 and TRBJ2-3; TRBD1 matches at 8 bases. CDR3 length equals 16 residues. Germline trimming cut 2 bases from V and 4 bases from J; bases unmatched to any gene: 8. CDR1 and CDR2 from the germline V gene are SEHNR and FQNEAQ (reference sequence). CDR3 region: CASSLLQGAPADTQYF. The CDR3 DNA reads TGTGCCAGCAGCTTACTTCAGGGGGCGCCCGCAGATACGCAGTATTTT.

This clone was found a few times. The V and J genes are TRBV19 and TRBJ2-2; D gene uncertain. This CDR3 contains 14 residues. Trimming pared 9 bases from V and 5 bases from J, leaving 16 bases between. The germline gives CDR1 LNHDA, CDR2 SQIVND (reference sequence). As DNA, the CDR3 is TGTGCCAGCAGCGACGATTTGGGGACCGGGGAGCTGTTTTTT. Its protein product is CASSDDLGTGELFF.

In its sample, this clone was seen once. The J gene is TRBJ1-6, the V gene TRBV7-9, with D tentatively TRBD1 (6 bases). Germline CDR1 is SEHNR and CDR2 is FQNEAQ (reference sequence). The CDR3 totals 16 residues. V lost 1 base and J 8 bases, leaving 15 bases between the germline ends. The DNA of the CDR3 is TGTGCCAGCAGCTTAGGAGGGGGGGCGTCTTATTCACCCCTCCACTTT. This encodes CASSLGGGASYSPLHF.

V and J are TRBV6-5 and TRBJ2-7; no definite D call. V was clipped by 0 bases and J by 4 bases, with 10 bases between them. The length of the CDR3 is 14 residues. The V gene's germline CDR1 is MNHEY and CDR2 SVGAGI. The CDR3 bases are TGTGCCAGCAGTTACTCGTCCGGTAGATACGAGCAGTACTTC. Residues: CASSYSSGRYEQYF.

Comments on this clone: Other DNA sequences in the same sample also yield this CDR3. The chain has TRBV11-2 and TRBJ1-5, with D tentatively TRBD1 (5 bases). The germline V gene has CDR1 SGHAT and CDR2 FQNNGV. This CDR3 spans 13 amino acids. V was clipped by 1 base and J by 7 bases, with 8 bases between them. The CDR3 DNA is TGTGCCAGCAGCTTAGTCGGGGACCAGCCCCAGCATTTT. It encodes CASSLVGDQPQHF.

V usage is TRBV4-2 and J usage is TRBJ2-2; D ambiguous. Trimming took off 2 bases at V and 5 bases at J, with 9 bases between the two ends. This CDR3 is built from 14 residues. CDR1 is LGHNA and CDR2 is YNFKEQ in the germline V gene. CDR3 in amino acids: CASSQYTETGELFF. The CDR3 region has the DNA TGTGCCAGCAGCCAATACACTGAGACCGGGGAGCTGTTTTTT.